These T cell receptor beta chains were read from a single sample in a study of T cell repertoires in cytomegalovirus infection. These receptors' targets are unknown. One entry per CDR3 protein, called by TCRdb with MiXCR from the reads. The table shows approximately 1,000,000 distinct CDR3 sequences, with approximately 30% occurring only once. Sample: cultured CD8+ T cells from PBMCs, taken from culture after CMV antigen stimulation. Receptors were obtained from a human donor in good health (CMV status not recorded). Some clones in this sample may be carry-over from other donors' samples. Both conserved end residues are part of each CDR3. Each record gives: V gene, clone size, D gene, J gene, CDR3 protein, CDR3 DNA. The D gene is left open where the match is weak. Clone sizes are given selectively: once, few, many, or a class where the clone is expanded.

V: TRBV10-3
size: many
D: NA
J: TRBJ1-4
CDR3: CAISDHRGGEKLFF
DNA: TGTGCCATCAGTGACCACCGCGGGGGTGAAAAACTGTTTTTT

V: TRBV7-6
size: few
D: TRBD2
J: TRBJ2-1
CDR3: CASSRNAGGPNEQFF
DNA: TGTGCTAGCAGCCGTAATGCGGGGGGGCCGAATGAGCAGTTCTTC

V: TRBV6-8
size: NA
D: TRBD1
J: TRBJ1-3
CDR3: CASGQGAGNTIYF
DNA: TGTGCCAGCGGACAGGGGGCTGGAAACACCATATATTTT

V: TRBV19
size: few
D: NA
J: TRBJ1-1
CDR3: CASSMQRNTEAFF
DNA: TGTGCCAGTAGTATGCAGAGGAACACTGAAGCTTTCTTT

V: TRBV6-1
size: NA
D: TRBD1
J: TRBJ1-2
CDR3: CASSEDFVGTGVHYGYTF
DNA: TGTGCCAGCAGTGAAGACTTCGTGGGGACAGGGGTACACTATGGCTACACCTTC

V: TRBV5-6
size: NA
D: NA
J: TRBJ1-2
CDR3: CASSLVADNDYGYTF
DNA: TGTGCCAGCAGCTTGGTAGCGGATAATGACTATGGCTACACCTTC

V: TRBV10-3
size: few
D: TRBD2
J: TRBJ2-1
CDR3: CAISGSYGGSYNEQFF
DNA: TGTGCCATCAGTGGGTCCTACGGGGGGTCCTACAATGAGCAGTTCTTC

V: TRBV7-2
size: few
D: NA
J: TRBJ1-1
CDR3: CASSLDRGVEAFF
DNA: TGTGCCAGCAGCCTCGATCGGGGGGTAGAGGCTTTCTTT

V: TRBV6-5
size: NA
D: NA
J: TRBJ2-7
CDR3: CASTGLSSYEQYF
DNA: TGTGCCAGCACCGGGTTATCTTCCTACGAGCAGTACTTC

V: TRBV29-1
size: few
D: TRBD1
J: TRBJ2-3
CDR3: CSVEDPFKTGASTDTQYF
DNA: TGCAGCGTTGAAGATCCGTTTAAGACAGGGGCCAGCACAGATACGCAGTATTTT

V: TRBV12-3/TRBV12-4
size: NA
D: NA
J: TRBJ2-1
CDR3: CASSFSQGIYNEQFF
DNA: TGTGCCAGCAGTTTCTCCCAGGGTATATACAATGAGCAGTTCTTC

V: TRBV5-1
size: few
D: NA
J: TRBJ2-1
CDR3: CASSLERAGFDEQFF
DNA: TGCGCCAGCAGCTTGGAACGTGCCGGGTTCGATGAGCAGTTCTTC

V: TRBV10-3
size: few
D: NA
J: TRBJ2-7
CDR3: CAISLQGHSYEQYF
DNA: TGTGCCATCAGTCTTCAGGGGCACTCCTACGAGCAGTACTTC

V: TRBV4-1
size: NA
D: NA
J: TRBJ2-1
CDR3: CASSQERYRDNEQFF
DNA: TGCGCCAGCAGCCAAGAACGATACAGGGACAATGAGCAGTTCTTC

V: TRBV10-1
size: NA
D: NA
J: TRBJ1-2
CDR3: CASSEEQEKYGYTF
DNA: TGCGCCAGCAGTGAGGAACAGGAAAAATATGGCTACACCTTC

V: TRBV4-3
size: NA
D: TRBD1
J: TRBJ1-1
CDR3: CASSPRQGWTEAFF
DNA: TGCGCCAGCAGCCCCCGACAGGGTTGGACTGAAGCTTTCTTT

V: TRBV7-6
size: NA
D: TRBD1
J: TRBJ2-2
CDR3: CASTDRADTGELFF
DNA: TGTGCTAGCACTGACAGGGCTGACACCGGGGAGCTGTTTTTT

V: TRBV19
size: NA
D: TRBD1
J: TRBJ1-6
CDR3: CASMGDRNNSPLHF
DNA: TGTGCCAGTATGGGGGACAGAAATAATTCACCCCTCCACTTT

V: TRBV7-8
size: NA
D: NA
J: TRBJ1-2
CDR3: CASSPRGPASYTF
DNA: TGTGCCAGCAGCCCTCGGGGCCCCGCTAGCTACACCTTC

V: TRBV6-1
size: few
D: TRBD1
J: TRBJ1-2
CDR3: CASRRGTDLYGYTF
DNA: TGTGCCAGCAGGCGGGGGACAGATCTCTATGGCTACACCTTC

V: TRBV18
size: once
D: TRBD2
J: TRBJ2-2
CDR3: CASSATSGGLTGELFF
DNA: TGTGCCAGCTCAGCGACTAGCGGGGGCCTCACCGGGGAGCTGTTTTTT

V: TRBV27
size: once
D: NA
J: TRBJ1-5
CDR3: CASAGFGDQPQHF
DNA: TGTGCCAGCGCCGGGTTCGGGGATCAGCCCCAGCATTTT

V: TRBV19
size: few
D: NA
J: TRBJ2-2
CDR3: CASSHDTGNTGELFF
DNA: TGTGCCAGTAGTCATGACACGGGGAACACCGGGGAGCTGTTTTTT

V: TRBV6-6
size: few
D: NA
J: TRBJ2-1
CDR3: CASWLGLLGRRLNPQNEQFF
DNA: TGTGCCAGCTGGTTGGGGTTGTTGGGACGGAGGTTAAACCCCCAGAATGAGCAGTTCTTC

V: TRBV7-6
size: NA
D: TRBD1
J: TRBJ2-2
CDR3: CASSSGQGSGELFF
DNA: TGTGCCAGCAGCTCGGGACAGGGTTCCGGGGAGCTGTTTTTT

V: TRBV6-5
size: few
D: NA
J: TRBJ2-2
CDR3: CASSSHLGGVRTGELFF
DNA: TGTGCCAGCAGTTCACATCTAGGCGGGGTTCGGACCGGGGAGCTGTTTTTT

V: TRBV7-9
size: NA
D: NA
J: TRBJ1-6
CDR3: CASSEGSSPLHF
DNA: TGTGCCAGCAGCGAGGGGAGCTCACCCCTCCACTTT

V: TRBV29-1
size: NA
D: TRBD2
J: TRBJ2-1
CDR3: CSVDFPLAGGQGSWNEQFF
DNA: TGCAGCGTTGATTTCCCTCTAGCGGGGGGGCAGGGGTCCTGGAATGAGCAGTTCTTC

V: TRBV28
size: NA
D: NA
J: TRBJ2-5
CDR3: CASSPPWEGYQETQYF
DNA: TGTGCCAGCAGTCCACCCTGGGAAGGGTACCAAGAGACCCAGTACTTC